This entry concerns a single T cell receptor beta chain. What this receptor recognizes is not known. No per-base quality is available; no much larger clone lies one base away. The CDR3 starts with the cysteine, ends with the phenylalanine, and has 17 residues. The only DNA kept is the CDR3, 51 bases in frame from the first base. V loses 4 bases, J loses 0 bases, and the germline ends lie 17 bases apart. CDR1 and CDR2 were assigned from the germline V gene as SGDLS and YYNGEE. The immunoSEQ Assay, a bias-controlled multiplex PCR, was used to amplify TCRbeta CDR3 regions from genomic DNA. The study's own analysis went as follows. Within the assay, amplification of reference gene primers was used to estimate how many nucleated cells each sample contained. To quantify the absolute abundance of each unique TCRbeta CDR3 rearrangement, sequence reads were collapsed and filtered. For each sample, productive Simpson clonality was calculated as the square root of Simpson's diversity index over productive rearrangements. Held by TCRdb, this immuneACCESS table contains in-frame sequences only and omits some clones. Under half of the omission traces to an unresolved V gene where checked; the cause of the rest is unknown. The V and J calls and clone size are taken from that table; D and trimming were inferred from the DNA. This sample gives more than 70,000 clones in total; 70% to 90% of them show up just once. The ten largest clones represent approximately 18% of the sample.

Each collaborating institution followed its own protocols to collect whole blood in K2EDTA tubes. Collaborator samples were shipped for TCRbeta analysis as frozen whole blood, isolated PBMCs, or DNA extracted from either sample type. This specimen comes from a study of blood T cell repertoires in COVID-19 (dated by TCRdb to the early 2020s). With regard to the full study: Samples covering the acute and convalescent phases of COVID-19 were provided by collaborators in the United States, Italy and Spain. The dataset comprised deeply sampled blood TCRbeta repertoires from subjects exposed to, actively infected with, or recovered from COVID-19. A freely available public database, intended as a resource for researchers studying the immune response to SARS-CoV-2, is where the repertoires were released. Samples came from the ongoing ImmuneRACE study (first 160 participants) plus 1,254 subjects from 6 global collaborators. The prospective study material was composed of cDNA or gDNA derived from T cells, B-cell-depleted T cells, or PBMCs. Where available, HLA class I and class II types were taken from metadata supplied by the sample provider and were not determined by assay-based typing. Nearly every sample came with metadata listing a de-identified subject ID, COVID-19 status, age in years and sex. What the study reported, not specific to this receptor: The quantity of clinical and demographic metadata differed by source and by participant and was supplied without curation.

The chain joins TRBV9 to TRBJ2-1; the D gene cannot be named for sure. The clonotype was recovered from a woman of 80 years or more with acute or convalescent COVID-19. The sample was peripheral blood. The bases read TGTGCCAGCAGCCCGCTGTATGAGCCACGCTCCTACAATGAGCAGTTCTTC. The resulting protein is CASSPLYEPRSYNEQFF.